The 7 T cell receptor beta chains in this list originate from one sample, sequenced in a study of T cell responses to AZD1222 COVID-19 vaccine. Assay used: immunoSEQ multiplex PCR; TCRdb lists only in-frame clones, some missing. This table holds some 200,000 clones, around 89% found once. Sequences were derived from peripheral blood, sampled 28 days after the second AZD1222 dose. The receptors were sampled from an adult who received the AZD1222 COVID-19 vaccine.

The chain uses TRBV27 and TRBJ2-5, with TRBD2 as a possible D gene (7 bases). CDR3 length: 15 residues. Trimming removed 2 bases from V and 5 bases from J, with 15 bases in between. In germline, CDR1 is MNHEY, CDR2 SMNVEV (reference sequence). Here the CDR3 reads CASSLNGGGGETQYF. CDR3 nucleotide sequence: TGTGCCAGCAGTTTAAACGGGGGAGGGGGGGAGACCCAGTACTTC.

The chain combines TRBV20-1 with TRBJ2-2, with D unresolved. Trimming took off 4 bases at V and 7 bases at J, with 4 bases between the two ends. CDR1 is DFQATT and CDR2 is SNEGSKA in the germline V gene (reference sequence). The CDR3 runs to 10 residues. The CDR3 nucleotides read TGCAGTGCTACTCGCGGGGAGCTGTTTTTT. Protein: CSATRGELFF.

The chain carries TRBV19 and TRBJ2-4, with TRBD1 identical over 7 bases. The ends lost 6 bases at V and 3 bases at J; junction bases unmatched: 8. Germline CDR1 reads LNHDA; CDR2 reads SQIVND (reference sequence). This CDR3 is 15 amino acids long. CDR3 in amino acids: CASSLRGLGKNIQYF. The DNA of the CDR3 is TGTGCCAGTAGCTTGAGGGGGCTCGGCAAAAACATTCAGTACTTC.

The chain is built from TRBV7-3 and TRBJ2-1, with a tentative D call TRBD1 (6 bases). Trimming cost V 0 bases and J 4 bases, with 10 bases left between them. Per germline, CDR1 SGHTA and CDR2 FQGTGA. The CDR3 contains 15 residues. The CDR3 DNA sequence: TGTGCCAGCAGCTTAACTGGACAGCCTTACAATGAGCAGTTCTTC. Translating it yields CASSLTGQPYNEQFF.

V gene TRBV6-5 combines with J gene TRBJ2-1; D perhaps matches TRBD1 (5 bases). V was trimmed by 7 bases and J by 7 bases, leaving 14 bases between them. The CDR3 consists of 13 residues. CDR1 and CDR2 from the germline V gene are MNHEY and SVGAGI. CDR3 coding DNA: TGTGCCAGCACCTTTGCCAGGGATAATGAGCAGTTCTTC. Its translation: CASTFARDNEQFF.

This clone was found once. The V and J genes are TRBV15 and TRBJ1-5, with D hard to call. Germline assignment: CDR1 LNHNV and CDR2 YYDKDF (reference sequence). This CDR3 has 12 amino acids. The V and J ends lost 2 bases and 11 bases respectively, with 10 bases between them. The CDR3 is CATSRQDGAQHF. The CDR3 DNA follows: TGTGCCACCAGCAGACAGGATGGAGCCCAGCATTTT.

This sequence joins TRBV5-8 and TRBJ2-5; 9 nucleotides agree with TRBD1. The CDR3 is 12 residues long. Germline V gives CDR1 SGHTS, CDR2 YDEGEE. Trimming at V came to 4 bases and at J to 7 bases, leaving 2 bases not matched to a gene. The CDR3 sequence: CASSTTGGTQYF. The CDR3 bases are TGTGCCAGCAGCACGACAGGGGGGACCCAGTACTTC.